The text below deals with one T cell receptor beta chain. Its antigen remains unknown. These data are taken from a study of CD8 T cells in ankylosing spondylitis. Findings and caveats of the study: Reports of some motif variants in reactive arthritis synovial fluid and blood predate this one. CD8+ cells made up the disease-linked clones, which were relatively rare in peripheral blood. Clones linked to disease were reported to show significant enrichment in matched ankylosing spondylitis synovial fluid.

The trim removed 2 bases at V and 0 bases at J, leaving 14 bases unmatched. Germline CDR1 reads SGHAT; CDR2 reads FQDESV (reference sequence). CDR3 size: 20 residues. In making TCR beta libraries, quantitative 5'-RACE with molecular barcodes was used. In TCRdb, the 5' RACE reads were re-called with MiXCR into one record per CDR3 protein. The data hold some 120,000 distinct CDR3 sequences, with roughly an eighth observed a single time. The chain joins TRBV11-1 to TRBJ2-1; 9 positions match TRBD2. The clonotype comes from a female donor with ankylosing spondylitis or in good health (not recorded which). The specimen was blood, either unsorted or a sorted T cell fraction (not recorded which). In nucleotides, the CDR3 is TGTGCCAGCAGCTTACCTTCGGGGCTAGCGGGACCGAGCTCCTACAATGAGCAGTTCTTC. Amino acids: CASSLPSGLAGPSSYNEQFF.